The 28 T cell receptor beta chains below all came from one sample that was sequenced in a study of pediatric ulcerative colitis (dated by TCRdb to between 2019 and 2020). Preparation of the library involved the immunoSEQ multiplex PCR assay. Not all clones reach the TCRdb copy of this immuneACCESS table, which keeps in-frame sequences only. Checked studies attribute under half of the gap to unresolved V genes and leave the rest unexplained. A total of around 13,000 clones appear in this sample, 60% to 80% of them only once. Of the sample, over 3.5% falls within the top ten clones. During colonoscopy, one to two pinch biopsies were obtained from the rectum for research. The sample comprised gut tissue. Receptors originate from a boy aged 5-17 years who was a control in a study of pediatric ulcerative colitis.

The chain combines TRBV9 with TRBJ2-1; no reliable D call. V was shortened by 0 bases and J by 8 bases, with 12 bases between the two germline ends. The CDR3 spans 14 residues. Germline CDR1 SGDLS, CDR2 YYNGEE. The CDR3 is CASSVGVERDEQFF. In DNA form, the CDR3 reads TGTGCCAGCAGCGTAGGGGTAGAAAGGGATGAGCAGTTCTTC. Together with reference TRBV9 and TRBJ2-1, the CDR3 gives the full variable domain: DSGVTQTPKHLITATGQRVTLRCSPRSGDLSVYWYQQSLDQGLQFLIQYYNGEERAKGNILERFSAQQFPDLHSELNLSSLELGDSALYFCASSVGVERDEQFFGPGTRLTVL.

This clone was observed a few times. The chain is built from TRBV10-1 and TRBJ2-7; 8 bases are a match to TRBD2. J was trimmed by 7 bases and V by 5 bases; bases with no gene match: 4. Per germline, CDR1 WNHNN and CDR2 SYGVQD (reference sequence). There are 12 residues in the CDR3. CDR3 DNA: TGCGCCAGCAGTAATGCGGGAGGTGAGCAGTACTTC. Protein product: CASSNAGGEQYF.

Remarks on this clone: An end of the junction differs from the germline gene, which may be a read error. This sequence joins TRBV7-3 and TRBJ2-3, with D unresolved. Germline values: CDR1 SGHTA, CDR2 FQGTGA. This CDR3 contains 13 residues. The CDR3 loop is CASSLPGTNTQYF. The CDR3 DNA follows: TGTGCCAGCAGCCTCCCCGGCACAAATACGCAGTATTTT.

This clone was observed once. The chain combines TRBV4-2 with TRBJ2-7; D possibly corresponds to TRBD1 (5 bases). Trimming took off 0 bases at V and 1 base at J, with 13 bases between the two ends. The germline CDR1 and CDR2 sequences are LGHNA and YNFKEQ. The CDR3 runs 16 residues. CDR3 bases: TGTGCCAGCAGCCAAGATCTTTTACCAGGGTCCTACGAGCAGTACTTC. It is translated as CASSQDLLPGSYEQYF.

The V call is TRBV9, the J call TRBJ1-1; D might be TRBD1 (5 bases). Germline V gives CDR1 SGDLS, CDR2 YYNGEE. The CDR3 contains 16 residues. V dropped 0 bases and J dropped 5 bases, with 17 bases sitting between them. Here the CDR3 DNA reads TGTGCCAGCAGCGTAGGGGCCGGGCAGGAGGGGACTGAAGCTTTCTTT. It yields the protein CASSVGAGQEGTEAFF. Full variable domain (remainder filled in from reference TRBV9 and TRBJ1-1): DSGVTQTPKHLITATGQRVTLRCSPRSGDLSVYWYQQSLDQGLQFLIQYYNGEERAKGNILERFSAQQFPDLHSELNLSSLELGDSALYFCASSVGAGQEGTEAFFGQGTRLTVV.

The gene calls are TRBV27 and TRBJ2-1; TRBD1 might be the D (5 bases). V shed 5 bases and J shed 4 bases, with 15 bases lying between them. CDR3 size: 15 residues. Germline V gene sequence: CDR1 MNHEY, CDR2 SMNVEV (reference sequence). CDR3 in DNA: TGTGCCAGCAGTATCTCCTCCAGGGTGTACAATGAGCAGTTCTTC. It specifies CASSISSRVYNEQFF.

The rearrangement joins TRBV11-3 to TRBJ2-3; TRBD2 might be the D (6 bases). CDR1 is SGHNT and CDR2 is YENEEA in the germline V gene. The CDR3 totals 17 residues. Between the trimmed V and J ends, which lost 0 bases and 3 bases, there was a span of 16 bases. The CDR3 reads CASSLEGRGLGTDTQYF. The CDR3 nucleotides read TGTGCCAGCAGCTTAGAGGGGCGGGGTCTCGGGACAGATACGCAGTATTTT.

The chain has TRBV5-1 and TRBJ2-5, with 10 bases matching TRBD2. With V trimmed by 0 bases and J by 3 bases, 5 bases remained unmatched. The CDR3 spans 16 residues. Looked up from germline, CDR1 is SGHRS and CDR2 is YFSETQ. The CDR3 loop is CASSLVSGRSEETQYF. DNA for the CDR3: TGCGCCAGCAGCTTGGTTAGCGGGAGGTCCGAAGAGACCCAGTACTTC.

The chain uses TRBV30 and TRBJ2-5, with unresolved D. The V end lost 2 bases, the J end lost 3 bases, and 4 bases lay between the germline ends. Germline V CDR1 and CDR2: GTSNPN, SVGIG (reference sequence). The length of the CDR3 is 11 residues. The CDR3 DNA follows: TGTGCCTGGAGTCCTAAAGAGACCCAGTACTTC. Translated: CAWSPKETQYF.

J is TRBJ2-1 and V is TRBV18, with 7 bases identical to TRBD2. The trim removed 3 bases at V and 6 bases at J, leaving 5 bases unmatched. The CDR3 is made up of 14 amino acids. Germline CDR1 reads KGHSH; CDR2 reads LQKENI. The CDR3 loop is CASSPGTMVNEQFF. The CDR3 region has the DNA TGTGCCAGCTCACCCGGGACTATGGTCAATGAGCAGTTCTTC.

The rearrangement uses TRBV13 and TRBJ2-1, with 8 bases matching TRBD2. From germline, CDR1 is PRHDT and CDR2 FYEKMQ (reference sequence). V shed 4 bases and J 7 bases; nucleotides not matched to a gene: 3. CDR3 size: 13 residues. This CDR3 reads CASSSGGRNEQFF. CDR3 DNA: TGTGCCAGCAGCTCCGGCGGGAGGAATGAGCAGTTCTTC.

For the CDR3, the DNA is TGTGCCAGCAGCTTAGACCCCGGCTCGGGGACTGAAGCTTTCTTT. This codes for CASSLDPGSGTEAFF. The J gene is TRBJ1-1, the V gene TRBV7-2; D gene unclear. This CDR3 is 15 amino acids long. V was pared by 1 base and J by 5 bases, with 14 bases between. Per the germline V gene, CDR1 is SGHTA and CDR2 is FQGNSA.

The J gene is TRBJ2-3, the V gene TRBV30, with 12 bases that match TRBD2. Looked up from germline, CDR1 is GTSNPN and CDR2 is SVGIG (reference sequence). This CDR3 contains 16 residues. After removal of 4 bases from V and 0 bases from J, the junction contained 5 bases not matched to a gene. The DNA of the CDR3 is TGTGCCTGGAAGACTAGCGGGAGAACTAGCACAGATACGCAGTATTTT. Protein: CAWKTSGRTSTDTQYF.

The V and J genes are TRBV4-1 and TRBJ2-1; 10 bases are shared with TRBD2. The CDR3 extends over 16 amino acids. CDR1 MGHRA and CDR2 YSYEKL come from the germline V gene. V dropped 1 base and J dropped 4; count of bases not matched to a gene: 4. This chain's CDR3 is CASSQGRAGGYNEQFF. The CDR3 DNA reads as TGCGCCAGCAGCCAAGGACGAGCGGGAGGGTACAATGAGCAGTTCTTC.

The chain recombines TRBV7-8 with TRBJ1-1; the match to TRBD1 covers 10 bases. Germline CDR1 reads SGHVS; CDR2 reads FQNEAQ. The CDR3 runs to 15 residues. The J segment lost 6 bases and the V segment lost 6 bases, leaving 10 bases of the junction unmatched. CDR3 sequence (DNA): TGTGCCAGCAGTCCCACCGGGACAGGGGCATCTGAAGCTTTCTTT. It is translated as CASSPTGTGASEAFF.

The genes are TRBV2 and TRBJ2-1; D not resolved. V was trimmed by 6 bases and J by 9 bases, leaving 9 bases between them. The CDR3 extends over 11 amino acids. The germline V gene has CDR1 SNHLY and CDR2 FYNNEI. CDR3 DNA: TGTGCCAGCAGCAACAGTGGTGAGCAGTTCTTC. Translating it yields CASSNSGEQFF.

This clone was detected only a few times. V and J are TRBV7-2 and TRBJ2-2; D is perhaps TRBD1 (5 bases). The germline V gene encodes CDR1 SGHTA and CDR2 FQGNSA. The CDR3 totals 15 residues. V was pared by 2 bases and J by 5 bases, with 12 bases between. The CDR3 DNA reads TGTGCCAGCAGCTTAAAAGGGGCGCGTACCGGGGAGCTGTTTTTT. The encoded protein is CASSLKGARTGELFF.

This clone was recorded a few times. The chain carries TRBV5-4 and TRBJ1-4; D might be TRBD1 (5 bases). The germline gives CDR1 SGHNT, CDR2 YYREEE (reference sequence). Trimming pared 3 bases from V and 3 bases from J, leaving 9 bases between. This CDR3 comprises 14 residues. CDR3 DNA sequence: TGTGCCAGCAGCTCACCAGGGCCTAATGAAAAACTGTTTTTT. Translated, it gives CASSSPGPNEKLFF.

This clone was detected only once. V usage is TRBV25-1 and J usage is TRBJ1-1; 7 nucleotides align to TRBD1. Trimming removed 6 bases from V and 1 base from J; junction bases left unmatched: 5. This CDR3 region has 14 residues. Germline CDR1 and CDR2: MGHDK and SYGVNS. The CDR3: CASRQTGKNTEAFF. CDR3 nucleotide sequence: TGTGCCAGCAGACAGACAGGGAAGAACACTGAAGCTTTCTTT.

The CDR3 sequence: CASSFWDVPSRTQYF. The CDR3, as DNA: TGTGCCAGCAGCTTTTGGGACGTCCCTTCACGAACCCAGTACTTC. The chain links TRBV7-9 to TRBJ2-5; D could derive from TRBD1 or TRBD2 (5 bases each). V was trimmed by 3 bases and J by 8 bases, leaving 19 bases between them. CDR1 SEHNR and CDR2 FQNEAQ come from the germline V gene (reference sequence). The CDR3 consists of 15 residues.

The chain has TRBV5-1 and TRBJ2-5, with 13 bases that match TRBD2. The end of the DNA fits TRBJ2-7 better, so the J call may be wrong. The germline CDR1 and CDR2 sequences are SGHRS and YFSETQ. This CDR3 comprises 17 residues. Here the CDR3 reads CASSSDRGLAGVREQYF. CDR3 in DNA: TGCGCCAGCAGCTCGGACAGAGGACTAGCGGGAGTTCGCGAGCAGTACTTC.

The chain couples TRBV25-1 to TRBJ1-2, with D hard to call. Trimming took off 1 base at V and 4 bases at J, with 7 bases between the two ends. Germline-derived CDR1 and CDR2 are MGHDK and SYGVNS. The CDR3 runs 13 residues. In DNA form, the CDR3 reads TGTGCCAGCAGTGAATTATGGGGCTATGGCTACACCTTC. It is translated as CASSELWGYGYTF.

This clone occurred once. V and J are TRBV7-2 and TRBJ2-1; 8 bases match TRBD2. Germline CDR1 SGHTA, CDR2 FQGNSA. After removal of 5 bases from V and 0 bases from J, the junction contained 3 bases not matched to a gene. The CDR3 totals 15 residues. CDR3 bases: TGTGCCAGCAGCCGAAGCGGGAGCTCCTACAATGAGCAGTTCTTC. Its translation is CASSRSGSSYNEQFF.

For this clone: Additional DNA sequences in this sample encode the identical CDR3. The CDR3 reads CASSLEGRDTDTQYF. In DNA form, the CDR3 reads TGCGCCAGCAGCTTGGAGGGACGAGACACAGATACGCAGTATTTT. The gene calls are TRBV5-1 and TRBJ2-3; either TRBD1 or TRBD2 may fit D (5 bases each). V was cut by 0 bases and J by 2 bases, with 10 bases left in between. The CDR3 is 15 amino acids. Germline-derived CDR1 and CDR2 are SGHRS and YFSETQ.

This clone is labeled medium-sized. The CDR3 loop reads CSVESGASSAGELFF. In nucleotides, the CDR3 is TGCAGCGTTGAGTCAGGGGCTAGTAGCGCCGGGGAGCTGTTTTTT. The chain joins TRBV29-1 to TRBJ2-2; D perhaps matches TRBD1 (6 bases). The V end lost 3 bases, the J end lost 6 bases, and 17 bases lay between the germline ends. Germline values: CDR1 SQVTM, CDR2 ANQGSEA. The CDR3 length is 15 residues.

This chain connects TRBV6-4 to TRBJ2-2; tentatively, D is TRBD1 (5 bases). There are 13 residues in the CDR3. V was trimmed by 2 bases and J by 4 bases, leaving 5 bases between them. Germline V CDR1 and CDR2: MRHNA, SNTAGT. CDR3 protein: CASSDRGTGELFF. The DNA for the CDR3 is TGTGCCAGCAGTGACAGGGGCACCGGGGAGCTGTTTTTT.

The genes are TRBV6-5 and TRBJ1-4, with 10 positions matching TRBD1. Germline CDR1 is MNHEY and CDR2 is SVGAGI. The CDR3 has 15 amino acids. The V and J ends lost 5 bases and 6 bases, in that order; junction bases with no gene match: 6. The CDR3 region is CASSPRGTGDEKLFF. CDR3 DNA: TGTGCCAGCAGTCCACGCGGGACAGGGGATGAAAAACTGTTTTTT.

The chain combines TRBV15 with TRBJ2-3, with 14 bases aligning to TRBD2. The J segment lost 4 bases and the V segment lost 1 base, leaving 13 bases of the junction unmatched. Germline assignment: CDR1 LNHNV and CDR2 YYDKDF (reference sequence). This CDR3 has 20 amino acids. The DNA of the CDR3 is TGTGCCACCAGCAGAGCTAAGACAGGTCCGGGACTAGCGGGAGCAGATACGCAGTATTTT. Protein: CATSRAKTGPGLAGADTQYF. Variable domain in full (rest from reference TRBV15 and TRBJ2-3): DAMVIQNPRYQVTQFGKPVTLSCSQTLNHNVMYWYQQKSSQAPKLLFHYYDKDFNNEADTPDNFQSRRPNTSFCFLDIRSPGLGDTAMYLCATSRAKTGPGLAGADTQYFGPGTRLTVL.